The TCR beta chain under discussion was sequenced for a study of HIV-infected patients and healthy controls. The V gene's germline CDR1 is MNHNY and CDR2 SVGAGI (reference sequence). The CDR3 extends over 12 amino acids. With V trimmed by 1 base and J by 7 bases, 1 base remained unmatched. This clonotype was picked up a small number of times. A single record per CDR3 protein comes from TCRdb applying MiXCR to the 5' RACE reads. Of tens of thousands of distinct CDR3 sequences listed, around 21% are singletons. This clonotype originated in a human donor in good health. The sample consisted of CD4+ T cells from blood. This chain links TRBV6-6 with TRBJ2-7; 7 bases align to TRBD2. CDR3 sequence reads: CASSYWEGEQYF. For the CDR3, the DNA is TGTGCCAGCAGTTACTGGGAGGGGGAGCAGTACTTC.